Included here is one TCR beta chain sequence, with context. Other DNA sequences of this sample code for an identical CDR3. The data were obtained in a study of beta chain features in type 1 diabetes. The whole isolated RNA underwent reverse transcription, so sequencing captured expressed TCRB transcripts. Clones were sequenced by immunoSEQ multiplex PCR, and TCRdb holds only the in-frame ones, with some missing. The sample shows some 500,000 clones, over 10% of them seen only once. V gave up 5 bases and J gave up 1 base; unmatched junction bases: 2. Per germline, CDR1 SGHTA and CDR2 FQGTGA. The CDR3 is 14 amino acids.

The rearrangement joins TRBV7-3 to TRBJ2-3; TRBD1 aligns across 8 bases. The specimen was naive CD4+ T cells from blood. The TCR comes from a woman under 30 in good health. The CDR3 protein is CASSLTGGTDTQYF. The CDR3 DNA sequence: TGTGCCAGCAGCCTGACAGGGGGCACAGATACGCAGTATTTT. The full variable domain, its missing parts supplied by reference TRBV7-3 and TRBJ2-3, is GAGVSQTPSNKVTEKGKYVELRCDPISGHTALYWYRQSLGQGPEFLIYFQGTGAADDSGLPNDRFFAVRPEGSVSTLKIQRTERGDSAVYLCASSLTGGTDTQYFGPGTRLTVL.